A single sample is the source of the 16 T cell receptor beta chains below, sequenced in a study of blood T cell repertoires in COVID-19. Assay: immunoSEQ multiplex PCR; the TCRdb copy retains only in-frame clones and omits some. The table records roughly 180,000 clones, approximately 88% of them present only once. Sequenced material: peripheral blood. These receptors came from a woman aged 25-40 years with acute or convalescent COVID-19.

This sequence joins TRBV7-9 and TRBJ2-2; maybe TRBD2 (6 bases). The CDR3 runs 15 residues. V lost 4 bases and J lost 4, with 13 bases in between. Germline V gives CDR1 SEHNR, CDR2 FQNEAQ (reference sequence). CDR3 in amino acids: CASSWEVLVTGELFF. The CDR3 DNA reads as TGTGCCAGCAGCTGGGAGGTACTGGTCACCGGGGAGCTGTTTTTT.

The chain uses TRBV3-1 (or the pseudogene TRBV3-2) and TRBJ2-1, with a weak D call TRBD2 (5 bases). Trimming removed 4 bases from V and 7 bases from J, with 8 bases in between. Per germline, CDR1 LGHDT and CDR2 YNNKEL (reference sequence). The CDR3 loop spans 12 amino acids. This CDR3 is CASSPRLNEQFF. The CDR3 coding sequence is TGTGCCAGCAGCCCGAGACTAAATGAGCAGTTCTTC.

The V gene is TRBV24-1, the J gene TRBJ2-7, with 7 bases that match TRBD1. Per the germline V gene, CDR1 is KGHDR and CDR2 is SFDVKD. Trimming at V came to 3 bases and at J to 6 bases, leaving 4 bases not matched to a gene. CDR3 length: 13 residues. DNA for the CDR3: TGTGCCACCAGTGATGCTTCAGGGGGCGAGCAGTACTTC. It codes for CATSDASGGEQYF.

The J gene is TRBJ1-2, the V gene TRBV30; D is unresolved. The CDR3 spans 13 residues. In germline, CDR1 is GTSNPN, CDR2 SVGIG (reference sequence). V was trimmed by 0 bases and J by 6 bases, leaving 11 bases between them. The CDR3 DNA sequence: TGTGCCTGGAGTGTAGGAGGGCCGGATGGCTACACCTTC. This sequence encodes CAWSVGGPDGYTF. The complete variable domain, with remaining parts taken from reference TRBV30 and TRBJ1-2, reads SQTIHQWPATLVQPVGSPLSLECTVEGTSNPNLYWYRQAAGRGLQLLFYSVGIGQISSEVPQNLSASRPQDRQFILSSKKLLLSDSGFYLCAWSVGGPDGYTFGSGTRLTVV.

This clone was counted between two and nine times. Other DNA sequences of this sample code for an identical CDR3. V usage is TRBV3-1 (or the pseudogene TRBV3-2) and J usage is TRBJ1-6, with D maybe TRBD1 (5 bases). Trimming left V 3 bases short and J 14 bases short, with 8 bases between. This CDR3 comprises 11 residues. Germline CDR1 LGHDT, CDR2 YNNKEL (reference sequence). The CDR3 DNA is TGTGCCAGCAGCCAGGGGGGGTCCCTCCACTTT. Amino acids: CASSQGGSLHF.

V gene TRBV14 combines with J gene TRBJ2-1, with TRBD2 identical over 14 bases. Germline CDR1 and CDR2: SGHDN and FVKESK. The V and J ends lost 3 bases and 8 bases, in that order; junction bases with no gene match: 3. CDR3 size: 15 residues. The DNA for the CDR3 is TGTGCCAGCAGCCAGGGACTAGCGGGAGTAGATGAGCAGTTCTTC. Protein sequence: CASSQGLAGVDEQFF.

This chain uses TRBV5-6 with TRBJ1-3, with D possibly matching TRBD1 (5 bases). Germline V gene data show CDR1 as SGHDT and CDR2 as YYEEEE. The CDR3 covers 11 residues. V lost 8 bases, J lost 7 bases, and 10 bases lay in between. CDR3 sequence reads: CASQGSNTIYF. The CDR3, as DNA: TGTGCCAGTCAGGGCAGCAACACCATATATTTT.

The CDR3 is CASSRVGTNTDTQYF. As DNA, the CDR3 is TGCGCCAGCAGTCGAGTCGGAACTAACACAGATACGCAGTATTTT. The chain is built from TRBV5-1 and TRBJ2-3; unclear D gene. The CDR3 totals 15 residues. Germline assignment: CDR1 SGHRS and CDR2 YFSETQ. Trimming shortened V by 5 bases and J by 2 bases, and 15 bases separated the two germline ends.

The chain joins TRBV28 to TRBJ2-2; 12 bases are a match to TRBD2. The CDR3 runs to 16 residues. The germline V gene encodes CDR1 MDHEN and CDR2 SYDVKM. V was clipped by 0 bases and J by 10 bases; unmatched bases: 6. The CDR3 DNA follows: TGTGCCAGCAGTTTATGGCGACTAGCGGGAGAGGAGGAGCTGTTTTTT. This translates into CASSLWRLAGEEELFF.

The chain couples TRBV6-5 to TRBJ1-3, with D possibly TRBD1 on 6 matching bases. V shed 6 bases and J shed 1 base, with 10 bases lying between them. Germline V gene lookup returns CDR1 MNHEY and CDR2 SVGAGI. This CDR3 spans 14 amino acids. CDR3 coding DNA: TGTGCCAGCAGGACAGGCCTGTCTGGAAACACCATATATTTT. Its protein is CASRTGLSGNTIYF.

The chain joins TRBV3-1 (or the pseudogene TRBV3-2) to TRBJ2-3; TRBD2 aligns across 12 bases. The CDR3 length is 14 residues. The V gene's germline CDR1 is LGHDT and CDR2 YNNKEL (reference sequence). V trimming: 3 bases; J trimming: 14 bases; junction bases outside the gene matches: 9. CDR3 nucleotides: TGTGCCAGCAGCCAGCTAGCGGGAGGGCGGCCGGCGTATTTT. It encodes CASSQLAGGRPAYF.

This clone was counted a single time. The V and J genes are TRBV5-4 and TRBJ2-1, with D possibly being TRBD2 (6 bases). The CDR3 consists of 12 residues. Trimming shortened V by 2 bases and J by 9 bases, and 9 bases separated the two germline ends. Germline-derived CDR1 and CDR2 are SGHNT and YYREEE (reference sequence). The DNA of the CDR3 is TGTGCCAGCAGCTTTCGGGAGAGTGAGCAGTTCTTC. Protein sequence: CASSFRESEQFF.

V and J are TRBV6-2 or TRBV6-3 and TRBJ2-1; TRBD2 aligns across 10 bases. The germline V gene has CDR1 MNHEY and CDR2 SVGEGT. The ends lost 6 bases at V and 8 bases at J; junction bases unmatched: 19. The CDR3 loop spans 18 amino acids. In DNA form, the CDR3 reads TGTGCCAGCAGCCCTAATGGTCATAGCGGGAGGAGGGTCGATGAGCAGTTCTTC. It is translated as CASSPNGHSGRRVDEQFF.

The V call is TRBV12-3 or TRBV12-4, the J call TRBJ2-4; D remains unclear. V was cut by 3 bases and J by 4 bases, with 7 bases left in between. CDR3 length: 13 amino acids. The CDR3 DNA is TGTGCCAGCAGTTTCGGTAGTAAAAACATTCAGTACTTC. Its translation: CASSFGSKNIQYF.

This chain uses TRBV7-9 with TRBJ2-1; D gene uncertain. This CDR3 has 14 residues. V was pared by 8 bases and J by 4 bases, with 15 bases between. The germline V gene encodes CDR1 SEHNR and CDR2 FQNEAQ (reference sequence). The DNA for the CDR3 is TGTGCCAGCGTAACACAACACCATTACAATGAGCAGTTCTTC. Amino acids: CASVTQHHYNEQFF.

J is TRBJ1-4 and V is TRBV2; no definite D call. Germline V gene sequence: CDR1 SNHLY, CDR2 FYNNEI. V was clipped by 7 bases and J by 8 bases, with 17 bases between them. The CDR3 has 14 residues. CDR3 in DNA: TGTGCCAGCAAGTCGCGGACTCAAGAGGAAAAACTGTTTTTT. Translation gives CASKSRTQEEKLFF.